This record covers a single T cell receptor (beta chain). No antigen is known for it. CDR1 SNHLY and CDR2 FYNNEI come from the germline V gene. Trimming removed 10 bases from V and 1 base from J; junction bases left unmatched: 6. The CDR3 runs 13 residues. The data belong to a study of cytomegalovirus exposure and HLA in healthy donors. Study-wide background: Falling in the Caucasian-associated ancestry cluster were about four fifths of 398 genotyped donors.

Primers: 60 Vbeta forward and 13 Jbeta reverse. Generated by immunoSEQ multiplex PCR, the TCRdb table keeps only in-frame clones and is missing some. This sample has 150,000 to 200,000 clones, with more than 85% found just once. General study findings and limits: Later work showed greater clonal expansion in HLA-associated TCR beta chains than in equally common others. Reportedly, fewer N-insertions than the roughly 690-donor mean appeared in an Asian-associated ancestry cluster in a later analysis. It was likely that a cluster of highly shared sequence variants was a sequencing artifact.

This sequence joins TRBV2 and TRBJ2-7; 8 bases are shared with TRBD1. The sample was PBMCs. The TCR was taken from a woman aged 18-29 years in good health and CMV-seronegative. The CDR3 sequence is CAIRGDRSYEQYF. As DNA, the CDR3 is TGTGCCATCCGAGGGGACAGGTCCTACGAGCAGTACTTC.